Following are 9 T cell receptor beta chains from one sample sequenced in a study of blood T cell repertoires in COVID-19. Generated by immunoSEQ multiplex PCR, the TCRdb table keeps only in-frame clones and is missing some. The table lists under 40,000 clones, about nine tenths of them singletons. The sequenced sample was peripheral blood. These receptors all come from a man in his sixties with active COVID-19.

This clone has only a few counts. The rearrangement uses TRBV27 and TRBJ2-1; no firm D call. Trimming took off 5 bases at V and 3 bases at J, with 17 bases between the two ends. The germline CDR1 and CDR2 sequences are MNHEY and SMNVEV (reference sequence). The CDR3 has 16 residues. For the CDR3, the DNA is TGTGCCAGCAGTCCTACTACCCTCCCCGGCTACAATGAGCAGTTCTTC. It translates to CASSPTTLPGYNEQFF.

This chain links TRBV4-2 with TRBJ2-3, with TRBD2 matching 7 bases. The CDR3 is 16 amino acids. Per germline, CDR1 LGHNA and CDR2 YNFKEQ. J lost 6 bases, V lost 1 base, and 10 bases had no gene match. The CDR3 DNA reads TGTGCCAGCAGCCAAGTTGGCGGGAGAGGAGGGGATACGCAGTATTTT. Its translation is CASSQVGGRGGDTQYF.

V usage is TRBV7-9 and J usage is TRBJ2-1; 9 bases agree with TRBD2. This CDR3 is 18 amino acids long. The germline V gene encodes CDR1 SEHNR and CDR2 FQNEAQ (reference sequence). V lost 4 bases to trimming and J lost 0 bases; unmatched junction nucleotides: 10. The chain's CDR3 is CASSSAWTSDSSYNEQFF. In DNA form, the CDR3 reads TGTGCCAGCAGCTCTGCGTGGACTAGCGACAGCTCCTACAATGAGCAGTTCTTC.

The CDR3 DNA sequence: TGTGCCAGCAGGAGACAGGGGAACACTGAAGCTTTCTTT. Amino acids: CASRRQGNTEAFF. The rearrangement uses TRBV6-5 and TRBJ1-1; 7 bases line up with TRBD1. Germline CDR1 and CDR2: MNHEY and SVGAGI. The CDR3 contains 13 residues. The junction had 2 bases not matched to a gene; V was cut back by 6 bases and J by 1 base.

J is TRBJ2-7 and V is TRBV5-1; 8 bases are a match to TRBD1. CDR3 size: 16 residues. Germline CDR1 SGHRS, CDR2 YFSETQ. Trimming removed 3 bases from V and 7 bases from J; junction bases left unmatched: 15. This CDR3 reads CASSSTVGQGAREQYF. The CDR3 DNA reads TGCGCCAGCAGCTCCACTGTCGGGCAGGGGGCGCGGGAGCAGTACTTC.

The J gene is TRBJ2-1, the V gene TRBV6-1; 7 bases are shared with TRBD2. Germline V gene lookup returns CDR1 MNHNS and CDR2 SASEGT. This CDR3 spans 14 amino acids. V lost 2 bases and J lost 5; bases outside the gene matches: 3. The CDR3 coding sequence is TGTGCCAGCAGTGAACTAGCGGTTAACAATGAGCAGTTCTTC. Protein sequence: CASSELAVNNEQFF.

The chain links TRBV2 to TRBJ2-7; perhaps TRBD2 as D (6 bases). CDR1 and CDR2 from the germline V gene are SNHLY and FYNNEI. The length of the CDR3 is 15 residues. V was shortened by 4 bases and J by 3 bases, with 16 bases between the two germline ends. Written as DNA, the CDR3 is TGTGCCAGCAGTGTGGTAGCGGCCACGGGCTACGAGCAGTACTTC. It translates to CASSVVAATGYEQYF.

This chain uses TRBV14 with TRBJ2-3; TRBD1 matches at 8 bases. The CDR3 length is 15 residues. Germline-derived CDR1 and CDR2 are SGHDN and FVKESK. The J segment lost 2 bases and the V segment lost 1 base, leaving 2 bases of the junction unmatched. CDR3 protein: CASSQGQGYTDTQYF. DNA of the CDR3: TGTGCCAGCAGCCAAGGACAGGGGTACACAGATACGCAGTATTTT.

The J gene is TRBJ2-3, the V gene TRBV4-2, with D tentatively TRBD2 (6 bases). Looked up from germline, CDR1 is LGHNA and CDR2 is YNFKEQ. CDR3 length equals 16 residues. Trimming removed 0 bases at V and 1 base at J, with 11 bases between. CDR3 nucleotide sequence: TGTGCCAGCAGCCAAGATCGAGCTAGCGGCACAGATACGCAGTATTTT. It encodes CASSQDRASGTDTQYF.